These 16 T cell receptor beta chains came from one sample sequenced in a study. Tregs were sorted as CD4+CD25+CD127-/low cells. TRBV12-4/TRBJ1-2 clonotypes were amplified with adaptor-ligated barcode primers. Via MiXCR, TCRdb re-called the multiplex PCR reads, giving one row per CDR3 protein. Of approximately 1,000 distinct CDR3 sequences in the sample, about 2.5% were seen once. The sequencing sample was made of Tregs sorted from blood. The receptors originated from a female donor with breast cancer.

Relative to its sample, this clonotype is large (0.1 to 1%). This chain connects TRBV12-3 or TRBV12-4 to TRBJ1-2; 9 bases fit TRBD1. The J segment lost 8 bases and the V segment lost 4 bases, leaving 5 bases of the junction unmatched. This CDR3 is built from 13 residues. The CDR3 spells CASSSGTGRGYTF. CDR3 DNA sequence: TGTGCCAGCAGTTCCGGGACAGGGAGAGGCTACACCTTC.

This clonotype was found a few times. The V call is TRBV12-3 or TRBV12-4, the J call TRBJ1-2, with D uncertain. This CDR3 is 13 amino acids long. Trimming pared 7 bases from V and 7 bases from J, leaving 16 bases between. The CDR3 region is CASTPRTMGGYTF. The DNA of the CDR3 is TGTGCCAGCACTCCCCGTACGATGGGTGGCTACACCTTC.

This clonotype is labeled as medium-sized. This chain connects TRBV12-3 or TRBV12-4 to TRBJ1-2; D call uncertain. The V end lost 3 bases, the J end lost 9 bases, and 14 bases lay between the germline ends. This CDR3 spans 13 amino acids. CDR3 in amino acids: CASSFSGPNSYTF. The CDR3 DNA follows: TGTGCCAGCAGTTTCTCAGGTCCCAATAGCTACACCTTC.

This clonotype is medium-sized. The chain recombines TRBV12-3 or TRBV12-4 with TRBJ1-2; TRBD1 matches at 7 bases. This CDR3 is built from 14 residues. V shed 0 bases and J 7 bases; nucleotides not matched to a gene: 5. The CDR3 reads CASSLADRDGGYTF. Written as DNA, the CDR3 is TGTGCCAGCAGTTTAGCTGACAGGGACGGTGGCTACACCTTC.

In its sample, this clonotype is medium-sized (0.01 to 0.1%). The chain carries TRBV12-3 or TRBV12-4 and TRBJ1-2, with TRBD1 matching 9 bases. The length of the CDR3 is 15 residues. V shed 5 bases and J 2 bases; nucleotides not matched to a gene: 6. CDR3 amino acids: CASSTTGTGNYGYTF. In DNA form, the CDR3 reads TGTGCCAGCAGTACAACCGGGACAGGGAACTATGGCTACACCTTC.

By share, this clonotype counts as medium-sized. The chain has TRBV12-3 or TRBV12-4 and TRBJ1-2; 7 bases line up with TRBD1. After removal of 6 bases from V and 7 bases from J, the junction contained 8 bases not matched to a gene. The CDR3 loop spans 13 amino acids. CDR3 bases: TGTGCCAGCAGCATGACAGGGCACGGTGGCTACACCTTC. It specifies CASSMTGHGGYTF.

This clonotype was observed a handful of times. Given a much more abundant clone one base away, this may be a read error. J is TRBJ1-2 and V is TRBV12-3 or TRBV12-4, with D possibly being TRBD1 (6 bases). The CDR3 length is 13 residues. V was shortened by 10 bases and J by 7 bases, with 19 bases between the two germline ends. CDR3 residues: CANRTTGRGGYTF. CDR3 DNA: TGTGCCAACAGGACGACAGGCAGAGGTGGCTACACCTTC.

By sample share, this clonotype is medium-sized. This rearrangement joins TRBV12-3 or TRBV12-4 to TRBJ1-2, with 7 nucleotides matching TRBD1. CDR3 length: 15 amino acids. V gave up 0 bases and J gave up 7 bases; unmatched junction bases: 8. CDR3: CASSLAGTVRSGYTF. CDR3 in DNA: TGTGCCAGCAGTTTAGCCGGGACAGTCCGATCTGGCTACACCTTC.

This clonotype is labeled medium-sized (0.01 to 0.1%). The chain couples TRBV12-3 or TRBV12-4 to TRBJ1-2; D not resolved. The CDR3 is made up of 12 amino acids. Trimming removed 4 bases from V and 4 bases from J, with 7 bases in between. The CDR3 DNA reads as TGTGCCAGCAGTTCCCCAGGCTATGGCTACACCTTC. It yields the protein CASSSPGYGYTF.

By share, this clonotype counts as medium-sized (0.01 to 0.1%). V and J are TRBV12-3 or TRBV12-4 and TRBJ1-2, with D possibly matching TRBD1 (5 bases). CDR3 length equals 13 residues. V lost 1 base and J 8 bases, leaving 11 bases between the germline ends. The CDR3 sequence: CASSLEGVWGYTF. The CDR3 DNA reads as TGTGCCAGCAGTTTAGAAGGGGTCTGGGGCTACACCTTC.

In its sample, this clonotype was seen many times. The gene calls are TRBV12-3 or TRBV12-4 and TRBJ1-2; no definite D call. The CDR3 spans 14 residues. Trimming pared 6 bases from V and 0 bases from J, leaving 11 bases between. The CDR3: CASRPAGSNYGYTF. CDR3 coding DNA: TGTGCCAGCAGGCCCGCGGGGTCTAACTATGGCTACACCTTC.

This clonotype is medium-sized within its sample. The chain is built from TRBV12-3 or TRBV12-4 and TRBJ1-2, with TRBD1 matching 7 bases. The V and J ends lost 6 bases and 8 bases, in that order; junction bases with no gene match: 9. The CDR3 loop spans 13 amino acids. CDR3 nucleotide sequence: TGTGCCAGCAGCGCCGACAGGGTGGACGGCTACACCTTC. It specifies CASSADRVDGYTF.

This clonotype is termed medium-sized. V is TRBV12-3 or TRBV12-4 and J is TRBJ1-2; D not certain. This CDR3 has 13 residues. V was shortened by 5 bases and J by 4 bases, with 11 bases between the two germline ends. The CDR3 DNA is TGTGCCAGCAGTCCCGTTAACAGCTATGGCTACACCTTC. Its protein product is CASSPVNSYGYTF.

This clonotype is labeled as medium-sized. The rearrangement joins TRBV12-3 or TRBV12-4 to TRBJ1-2; TRBD1 matches at 7 bases. This CDR3 spans 13 amino acids. V shed 5 bases and J 6 bases; nucleotides not matched to a gene: 6. As DNA, the CDR3 is TGTGCCAGCAGTCTAACAGGGGTTCATGGCTACACCTTC. It codes for CASSLTGVHGYTF.

Within the sample, this clonotype is large. The genes are TRBV12-3 or TRBV12-4 and TRBJ1-2; D may be TRBD1 (5 bases). This CDR3 region has 13 residues. V lost 4 bases, J lost 10 bases, and 16 bases lay in between. In nucleotides, the CDR3 is TGTGCCAGCAGTTCTCCTACGGGACGCTCCTACACCTTC. As protein: CASSSPTGRSYTF.

This clonotype is categorized as medium-sized. V gene TRBV12-3 or TRBV12-4 combines with J gene TRBJ1-2; no clear D. CDR3 size: 12 residues. V was shortened by 5 bases and J by 8 bases, with 12 bases between the two germline ends. CDR3 amino acids: CASSRERLGYTF. The CDR3 DNA reads TGTGCCAGCAGTCGAGAGCGTCTGGGCTACACCTTC.